Sample share makes the clone carrying this T cell receptor beta chain medium-sized (0.01 to 0.1%). The data were obtained in a study of CXCR3 chemokines and chemotherapy response in bladder cancer. From the PCR reads, TCRdb called clonotypes with MiXCR, one entry per CDR3 protein. The table lists about 9,000 distinct CDR3 sequences, 23% of them singletons. Germline assignment: CDR1 MNHEY and CDR2 SVGEGT. The CDR3 runs 13 residues. The germline V and J ends were trimmed by 5 bases and 3 bases, with 11 bases remaining between them. V gene TRBV6-2 or TRBV6-3 combines with J gene TRBJ2-7; a weak D match, TRBD2 (6 bases). The sample was acquired from a patient whose treatment included neoadjuvant chemotherapy. This receptor was obtained from a human donor with bladder cancer that did not respond to neoadjuvant chemotherapy. The DNA for the CDR3 is TGTGCCAGCAGTCGGGGACTCCTCTACGAGCAGTACTTC. Protein sequence: CASSRGLLYEQYF.